The present T cell receptor (beta chain) was sequenced within a study of human T cells and chemical hapten exposure. From the RACE reads, TCRdb called clonotypes with MiXCR, one entry per CDR3 protein. The sample shows about 120,000 distinct CDR3 sequences, around 13% of them seen only once. CDR3 length: 14 residues. After removal of 6 bases from V and 1 base from J, the junction contained 3 bases not matched to a gene. Germline values: CDR1 LNHDA, CDR2 SQIVND (reference sequence). This clonotype has more than one count but fewer than ten. The sample's time point: patch test 1, 2 weeks after DPC sensitization. Treatment specified: therapeutic diphenylcyclopropenone sensitization with weekly scalp DPC.

The origin of this receptor is a man between 18 and 29 years old with alopecia areata. Some clones in this sample may be carry-over from other donors' samples. Sequences were derived from whole blood, sampled in connection with sensitization to the hapten diphenylcyclopropenone (DPC). The V gene is TRBV19, the J gene TRBJ2-5, with TRBD1 matching 9 bases. CDR3: CASRETGGQETQYF. Here the CDR3 DNA reads TGTGCCAGTAGAGAGACAGGGGGCCAAGAGACCCAGTACTTC. The complete variable domain, with remaining parts taken from reference TRBV19 and TRBJ2-5, reads DGGITQSPKYLFRKEGQNVTLSCEQNLNHDAMYWYRQDPGQGLRLIYYSQIVNDFQKGDIAEGYSVSREKKESFPLTVTSAQKNPTAFYLCASRETGGQETQYFGPGTRLLVL.